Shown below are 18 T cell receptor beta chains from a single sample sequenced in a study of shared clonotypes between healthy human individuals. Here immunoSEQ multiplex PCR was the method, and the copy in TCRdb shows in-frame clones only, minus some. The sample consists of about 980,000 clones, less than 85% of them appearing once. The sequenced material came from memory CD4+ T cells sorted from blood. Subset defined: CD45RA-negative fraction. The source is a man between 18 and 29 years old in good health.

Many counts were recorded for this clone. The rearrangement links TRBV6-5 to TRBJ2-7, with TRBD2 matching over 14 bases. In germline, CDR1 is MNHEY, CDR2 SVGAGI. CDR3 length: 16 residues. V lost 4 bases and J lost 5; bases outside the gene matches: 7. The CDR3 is CASSSGTSGGTDEQYF. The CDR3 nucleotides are TGTGCCAGCAGTTCCGGGACTAGCGGGGGAACGGACGAGCAGTACTTC.

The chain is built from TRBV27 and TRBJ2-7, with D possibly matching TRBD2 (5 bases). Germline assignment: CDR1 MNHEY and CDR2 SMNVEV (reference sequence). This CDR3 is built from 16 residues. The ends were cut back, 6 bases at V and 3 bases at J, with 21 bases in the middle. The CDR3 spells CASSRKSGSGVYEQYF. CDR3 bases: TGTGCCAGCAGCCGTAAATCGGGGTCCGGAGTCTACGAGCAGTACTTC.

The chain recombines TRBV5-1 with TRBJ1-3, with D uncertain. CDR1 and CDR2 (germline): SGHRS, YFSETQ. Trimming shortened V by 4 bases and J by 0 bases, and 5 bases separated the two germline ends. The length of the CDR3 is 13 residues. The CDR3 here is CASSPSSGNTIYF. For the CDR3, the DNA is TGCGCCAGCAGCCCGAGCTCTGGAAACACCATATATTTT. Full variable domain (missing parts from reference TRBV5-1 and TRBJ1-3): KAGVTQTPRYLIKTRGQQVTLSCSPISGHRSVSWYQQTPGQGLQFLFEYFSETQRNKGNFPGRFSGRQFSNSRSEMNVSTLELGDSALYLCASSPSSGNTIYFGEGSWLTVV.

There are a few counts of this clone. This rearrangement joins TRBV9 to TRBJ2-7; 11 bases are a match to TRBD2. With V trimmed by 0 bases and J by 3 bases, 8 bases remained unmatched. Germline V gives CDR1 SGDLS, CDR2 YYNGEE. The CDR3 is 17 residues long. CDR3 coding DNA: TGTGCCAGCAGCGTAGGAGCTAGCGGGAGGTCCCTCTACGAGCAGTACTTC. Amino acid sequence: CASSVGASGRSLYEQYF.

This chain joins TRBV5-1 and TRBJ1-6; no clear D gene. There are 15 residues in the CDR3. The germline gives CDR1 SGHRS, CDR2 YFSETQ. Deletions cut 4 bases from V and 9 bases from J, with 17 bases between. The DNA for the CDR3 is TGCGCCAGCAGCCGCCAAGGGAAAGTTTTTTCACCCCTCCACTTT. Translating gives CASSRQGKVFSPLHF.

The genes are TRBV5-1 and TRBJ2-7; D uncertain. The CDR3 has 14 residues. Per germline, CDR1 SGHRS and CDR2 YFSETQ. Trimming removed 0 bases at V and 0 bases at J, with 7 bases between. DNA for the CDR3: TGCGCCAGCAGCTTGGTGGCCAGCTCCTACGAGCAGTACTTC. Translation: CASSLVASSYEQYF.

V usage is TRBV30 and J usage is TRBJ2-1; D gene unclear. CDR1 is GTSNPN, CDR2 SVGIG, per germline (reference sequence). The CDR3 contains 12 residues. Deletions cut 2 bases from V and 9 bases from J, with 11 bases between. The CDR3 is CAWSFTDGEQFF. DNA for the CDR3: TGTGCCTGGAGTTTCACAGACGGTGAGCAGTTCTTC.

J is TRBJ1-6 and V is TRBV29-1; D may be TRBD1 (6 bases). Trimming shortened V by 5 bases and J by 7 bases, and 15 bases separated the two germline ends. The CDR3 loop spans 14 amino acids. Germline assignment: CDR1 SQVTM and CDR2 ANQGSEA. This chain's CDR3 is CSVKTDSSNSPLHF. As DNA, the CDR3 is TGCAGCGTTAAGACGGACAGTTCCAATTCACCCCTCCACTTT.

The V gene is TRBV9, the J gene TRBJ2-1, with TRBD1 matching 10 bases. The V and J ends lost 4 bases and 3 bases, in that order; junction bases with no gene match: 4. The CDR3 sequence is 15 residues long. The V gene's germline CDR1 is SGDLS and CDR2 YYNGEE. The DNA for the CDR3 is TGTGCCAGCAGCAACCGGACAGGGGGCTACAATGAGCAGTTCTTC. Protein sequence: CASSNRTGGYNEQFF.

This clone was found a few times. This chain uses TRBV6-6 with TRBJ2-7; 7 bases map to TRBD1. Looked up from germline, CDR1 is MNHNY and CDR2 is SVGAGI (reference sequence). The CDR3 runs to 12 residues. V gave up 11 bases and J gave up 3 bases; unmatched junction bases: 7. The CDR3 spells CASRDRSYEQYF. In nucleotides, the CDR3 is TGTGCCTCCCGGGACAGAAGCTACGAGCAGTACTTC.

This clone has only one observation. The CDR3 nucleotides read TGTGCCAGCAGCGTCGTAGCGGGAGGGCCGGAGACCCAGTACTTC. Encoded protein: CASSVVAGGPETQYF. This chain connects TRBV7-8 to TRBJ2-5; 11 positions match TRBD2. The length of the CDR3 is 15 residues. The trim removed 5 bases at V and 5 bases at J, leaving 7 bases unmatched. CDR1 SGHVS and CDR2 FQNEAQ come from the germline V gene.

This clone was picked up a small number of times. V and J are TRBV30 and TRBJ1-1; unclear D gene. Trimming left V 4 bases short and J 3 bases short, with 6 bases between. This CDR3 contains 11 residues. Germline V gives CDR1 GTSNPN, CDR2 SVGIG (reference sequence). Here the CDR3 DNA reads TGTGCCTGGAAGCAGTACACTGAAGCTTTCTTT. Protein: CAWKQYTEAFF.

The CDR3 DNA is TGCGCCAGCAGCTTACCAACAGGGGGACAGATGAATGAGCAGTTCTTC. This gives the protein CASSLPTGGQMNEQFF. The chain is built from TRBV5-1 and TRBJ2-1, with 8 bases that match TRBD1. The CDR3 has 16 amino acids. Unmatched junction bases numbered 11, after V lost 2 bases and J lost 7 bases. In germline, CDR1 is SGHRS, CDR2 YFSETQ.

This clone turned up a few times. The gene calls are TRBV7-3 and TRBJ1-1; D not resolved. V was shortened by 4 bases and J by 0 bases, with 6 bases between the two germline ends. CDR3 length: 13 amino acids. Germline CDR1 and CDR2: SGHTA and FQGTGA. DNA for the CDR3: TGTGCCAGCAGCTCCGCCGTGAACACTGAAGCTTTCTTT. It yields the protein CASSSAVNTEAFF.

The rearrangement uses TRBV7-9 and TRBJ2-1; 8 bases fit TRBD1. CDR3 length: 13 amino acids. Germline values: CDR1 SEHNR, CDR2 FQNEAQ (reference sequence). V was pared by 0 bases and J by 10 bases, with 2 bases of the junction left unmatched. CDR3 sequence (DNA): TGTGCCAGCAGCTTAGCCCGACAGGGGGAGCAGTTCTTC. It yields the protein CASSLARQGEQFF.

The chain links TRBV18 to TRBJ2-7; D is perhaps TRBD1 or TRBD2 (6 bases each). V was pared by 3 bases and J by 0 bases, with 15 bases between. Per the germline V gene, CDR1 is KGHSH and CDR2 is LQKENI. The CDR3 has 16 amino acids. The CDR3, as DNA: TGTGCCAGCTCACCTCGTAAAGGGGGGATCTCCTACGAGCAGTACTTC. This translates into CASSPRKGGISYEQYF.

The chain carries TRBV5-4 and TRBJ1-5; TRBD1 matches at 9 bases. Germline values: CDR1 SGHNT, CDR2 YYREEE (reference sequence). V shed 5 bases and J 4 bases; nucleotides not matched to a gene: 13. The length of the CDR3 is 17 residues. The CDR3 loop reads CASSPISDRGANQPQHF. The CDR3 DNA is TGTGCCAGCAGTCCGATCTCCGACAGGGGGGCAAATCAGCCCCAGCATTTT.

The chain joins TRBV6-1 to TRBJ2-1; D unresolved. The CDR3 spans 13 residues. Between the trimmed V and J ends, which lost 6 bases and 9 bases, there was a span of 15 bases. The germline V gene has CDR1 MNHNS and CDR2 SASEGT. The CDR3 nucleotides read TGTGCCAGCAGCCCCACCGGGCGAGGTGAGCAGTTCTTC. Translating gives CASSPTGRGEQFF.